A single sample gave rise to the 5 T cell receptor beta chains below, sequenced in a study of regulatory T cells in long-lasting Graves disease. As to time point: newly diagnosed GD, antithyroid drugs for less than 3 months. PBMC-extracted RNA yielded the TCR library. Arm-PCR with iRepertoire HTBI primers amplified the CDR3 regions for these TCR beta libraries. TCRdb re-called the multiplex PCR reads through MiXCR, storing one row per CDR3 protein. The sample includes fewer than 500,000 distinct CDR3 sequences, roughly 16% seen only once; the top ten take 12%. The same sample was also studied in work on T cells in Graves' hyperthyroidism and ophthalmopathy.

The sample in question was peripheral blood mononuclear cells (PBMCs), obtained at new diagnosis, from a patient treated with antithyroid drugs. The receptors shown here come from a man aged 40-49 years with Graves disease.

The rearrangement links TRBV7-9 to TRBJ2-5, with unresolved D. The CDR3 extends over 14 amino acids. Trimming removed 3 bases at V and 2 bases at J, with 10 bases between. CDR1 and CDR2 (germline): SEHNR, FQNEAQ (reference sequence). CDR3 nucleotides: TGTGCCAGCAGCTTTATGGAATTTCAAGAGACCCAGTACTTC. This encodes CASSFMEFQETQYF.

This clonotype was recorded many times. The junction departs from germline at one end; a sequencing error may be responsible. The CDR3: CASSLTGAGANVLTF. CDR3 in DNA: TGTGCCAGCAGTTTGACAGGGGCTGGGGCCAACGTCCTGACCTTC. The chain combines TRBV28 with TRBJ2-6; 8 bases map to TRBD1. Germline values: CDR1 MDHEN, CDR2 SYDVKM. The CDR3 loop spans 15 amino acids. Full variable domain (outside the CDR3, taken from reference TRBV28 and TRBJ2-6): DVKVTQSSRYLVKRTGEKVFLECVQDMDHENMFWYRQDPGLGLRLIYFSYDVKMKEKGDIPEGYSVSREKKERFSLILESASTNQTSMYLCASSLTGAGANVLTFGAGSRLTVL.

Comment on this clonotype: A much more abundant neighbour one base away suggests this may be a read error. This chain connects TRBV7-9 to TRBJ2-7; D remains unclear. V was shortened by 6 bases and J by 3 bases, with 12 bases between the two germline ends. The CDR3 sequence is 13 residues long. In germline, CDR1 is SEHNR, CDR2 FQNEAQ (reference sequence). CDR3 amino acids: CASSSTRNYEQYF. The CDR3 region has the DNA TGTGCCAGCAGTTCTACAAGGAACTACGAGCAGTACTTC.

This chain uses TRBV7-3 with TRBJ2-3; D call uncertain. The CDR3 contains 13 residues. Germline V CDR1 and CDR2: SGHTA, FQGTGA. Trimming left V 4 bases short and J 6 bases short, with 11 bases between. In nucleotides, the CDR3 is TGTGCCAGCAGCTCTGGGGTAGGCGATACGCAGTATTTT. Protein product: CASSSGVGDTQYF.

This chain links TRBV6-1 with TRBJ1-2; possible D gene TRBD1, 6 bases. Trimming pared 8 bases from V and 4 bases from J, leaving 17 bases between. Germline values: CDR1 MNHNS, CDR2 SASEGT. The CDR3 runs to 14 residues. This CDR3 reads CASAIGGGTYGYTF. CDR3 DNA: TGTGCCAGCGCTATAGGGGGGGGAACCTATGGCTACACCTTC.